This T cell receptor beta chain derives from a study of blood T cell repertoires in COVID-19. Study at large: Italy, Spain and the United States were the sources of the convalescent and acute COVID-19 samples. In each case, the material was cDNA or gDNA derived from T cells, B-cell-depleted T cells, or PBMCs.

Per the original data handling: For nucleated cells, counts were estimated from reference gene primer amplification. The assay was immunoSEQ multiplex PCR, and TCRdb's table has in-frame clones only and misses some. From that table come the V and J calls and clone size; the DNA was used to work out D and trimming. The table lists approximately 210,000 clones, about 85% of them singletons, with around 0.7% in the top ten. Per germline, CDR1 WNHNN and CDR2 SYGVQD (reference sequence). After removal of 8 bases from V and 5 bases from J, the junction contained 7 bases not matched to a gene. This CDR3 comprises 15 residues.

This clonotype originated in a middle-aged man with acute or convalescent COVID-19. The rearrangement joins TRBV10-1 to TRBJ2-2; 11 bases map to TRBD1. The sequencing input was peripheral blood. The CDR3 coding sequence is TGCGCCAGCCTAGGACAGGGGGCGGGGACCGGGGAGCTGTTTTTT. This gives the protein CASLGQGAGTGELFF.